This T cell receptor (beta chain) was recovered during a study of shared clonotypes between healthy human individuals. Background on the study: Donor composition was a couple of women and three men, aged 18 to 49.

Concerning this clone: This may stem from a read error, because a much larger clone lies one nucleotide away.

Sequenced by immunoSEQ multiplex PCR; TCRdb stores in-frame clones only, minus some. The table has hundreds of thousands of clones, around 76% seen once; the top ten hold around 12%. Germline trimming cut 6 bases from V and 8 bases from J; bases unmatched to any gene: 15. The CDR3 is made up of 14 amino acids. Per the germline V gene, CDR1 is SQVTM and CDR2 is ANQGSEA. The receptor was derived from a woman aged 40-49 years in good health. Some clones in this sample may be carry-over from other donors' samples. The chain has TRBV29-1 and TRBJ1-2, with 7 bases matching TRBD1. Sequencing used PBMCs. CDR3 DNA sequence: TGCAGCGTCGGAGGGACAGTAACCGGAGGAGGCTACACCTTC. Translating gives CSVGGTVTGGGYTF.